Below, 19 T cell receptor beta chains from the same sample are listed, as sequenced in a study of T cell changes during pregnancy in multiple sclerosis. Sequenced by immunoSEQ multiplex PCR; TCRdb stores in-frame clones only, minus some. This sample has over 35,000 clones, with about 92% found just once. Sequencing was performed on CD8+ T cells from peripheral blood mononuclear cells, taken in the first trimester of pregnancy. These receptors were collected from a female donor with multiple sclerosis, enrolled in a pregnancy study.

This clone was counted a few times. V and J are TRBV7-8 and TRBJ1-2, with a weak D call TRBD1 (5 bases). From germline, CDR1 is SGHVS and CDR2 FQNEAQ. The CDR3 length is 14 residues. V dropped 5 bases and J dropped 5 bases, with 15 bases sitting between them. The CDR3: CASSPGLSSYGYTF. CDR3 bases: TGTGCCAGCAGCCCGGGACTGTCTTCGTATGGCTACACCTTC.

This clone has only one observation. The CDR3 here is CASSFFGAGYTF. The CDR3 coding sequence is TGTGCCAGCAGCTTTTTTGGGGCTGGCTACACCTTC. J is TRBJ1-2 and V is TRBV5-4, with a possible D match to TRBD1 (5 bases). The V end was cut by 2 bases, the J end by 7 bases, with 9 bases between. The CDR3 covers 12 residues. Per germline, CDR1 SGHNT and CDR2 YYREEE (reference sequence).

The rearrangement links TRBV27 to TRBJ2-2; a possible D gene is TRBD2 (5 bases). Trimming pared 10 bases from V and 0 bases from J, leaving 12 bases between. The germline CDR1 and CDR2 sequences are MNHEY and SMNVEV (reference sequence). The CDR3 is made up of 14 amino acids. CDR3 DNA sequence: TGTGCCACCAAACTAGATTCGAACACCGGGGAGCTGTTTTTT. This sequence encodes CATKLDSNTGELFF.

The CDR3 DNA reads as TGTGCCAGCAGCCAGACAGGGGGAGATGAAAAACTGTTTTTT. It is translated as CASSQTGGDEKLFF. The chain uses TRBV6-1 and TRBJ1-4, with 9 nucleotides matching TRBD1. The V gene end was trimmed by 6 bases and the J gene end by 6 bases; junction bases not matched to a gene: 5. The CDR3 sequence is 14 residues long. Germline values: CDR1 MNHNS, CDR2 SASEGT.

V gene TRBV7-8 combines with J gene TRBJ2-7, with D possibly being TRBD2 (7 bases). Trimming shortened V by 1 base and J by 6 bases, and 16 bases separated the two germline ends. This CDR3 has 15 residues. The germline V gene encodes CDR1 SGHVS and CDR2 FQNEAQ. The chain's CDR3 is CASSLDRGAVGEQYF. The CDR3 DNA is TGTGCCAGCAGCTTAGACCGGGGGGCAGTCGGCGAGCAGTACTTC.

The CDR3 nucleotides read TGTGCCAGCAGCTTAGCCGGGACTGAGAGCACAGATACGCAGTATTTT. It encodes CASSLAGTESTDTQYF. V gene TRBV7-9 combines with J gene TRBJ2-3; possible D gene TRBD2, 6 bases. CDR1 SEHNR and CDR2 FQNEAQ come from the germline V gene (reference sequence). This CDR3 is 16 amino acids long. Trimming removed 0 bases at V and 0 bases at J, with 10 bases between. Based on the CDR3 plus reference TRBV7-9 and TRBJ2-3, the full variable domain is DTGVSQNPRHKITKRGQNVTFRCDPISEHNRLYWYRQTLGQGPEFLTYFQNEAQLEKSRLLSDRFSAERPKGSFSTLEIQRTEQGDSAMYLCASSLAGTESTDTQYFGPGTRLTVL.

This clone has only one observation. The chain has TRBV5-1 and TRBJ2-5; 13 positions agree with TRBD2. Germline V gives CDR1 SGHRS, CDR2 YFSETQ. Unmatched junction bases numbered 17, after V lost 4 bases and J lost 5 bases. The CDR3 is made up of 19 amino acids. The chain's CDR3 is CASSPTPGLAGNFAETQYF. DNA of the CDR3: TGCGCCAGCAGCCCCACACCGGGACTAGCGGGGAATTTTGCGGAGACCCAGTACTTC.

This clone was seen only a few times. The chain recombines TRBV7-9 with TRBJ1-2; no firm D call. With 7 bases removed from V and 6 bases from J, the gap between germline ends came to 15 bases. The CDR3 totals 13 residues. Germline V gene sequence: CDR1 SEHNR, CDR2 FQNEAQ (reference sequence). Written as DNA, the CDR3 is TGTGCCAGCACCATCCGTACGGGAAATGGCTACACCTTC. Translation: CASTIRTGNGYTF.

The rearrangement links TRBV19 to TRBJ2-5; 7 bases line up with TRBD1. V shed 2 bases and J 3 bases; nucleotides not matched to a gene: 9. This CDR3 is 16 amino acids long. CDR1 and CDR2 (germline): LNHDA, SQIVND (reference sequence). The DNA of the CDR3 is TGTGCCAGTAGTATACGACAGGGTAGGACTGAAGAGACCCAGTACTTC. It translates to CASSIRQGRTEETQYF.

V and J are TRBV2 and TRBJ2-1; 10 nucleotides align to TRBD2. Germline V gene data show CDR1 as SNHLY and CDR2 as FYNNEI. Trimming at V came to 7 bases and at J to 4 bases, leaving 1 base not matched to a gene. The CDR3 extends over 13 amino acids. The CDR3 coding sequence is TGTGCCAGCACAGCGGGGGGGTACAATGAGCAGTTCTTC. This gives the protein CASTAGGYNEQFF.

The genes are TRBV30 and TRBJ2-7; D unclear. Germline CDR1 reads GTSNPN; CDR2 reads SVGIG (reference sequence). CDR3 size: 15 residues. Trimming pared 4 bases from V and 10 bases from J, leaving 26 bases between. For the CDR3, the DNA is TGTGCCTGGACCGCGCCGGGTTCCTTCCGGAGTTATCAGTACTTC. This codes for CAWTAPGSFRSYQYF.

The chain couples TRBV12-5 to TRBJ1-2; TRBD1 is a possible D gene (6 bases). Per germline, CDR1 LGHNT and CDR2 FRNRAP. This CDR3 has 15 amino acids. Trimming took off 3 bases at V and 8 bases at J, with 19 bases between the two ends. The CDR3 protein is CASGLGRGADGGYTF. The CDR3 DNA is TGTGCTAGTGGTTTAGGTCGGGGGGCTGACGGAGGCTACACCTTC.

The rearrangement joins TRBV13 to TRBJ2-5, with 10 positions matching TRBD2. The CDR3 extends over 16 amino acids. The V segment lost 2 bases and the J segment 5 bases; nucleotides outside the gene matches: 8. Per the germline V gene, CDR1 is PRHDT and CDR2 is FYEKMQ (reference sequence). In nucleotides, the CDR3 is TGTGCCAGCAGCTTACTTAGCGGGAGGATAGGGGAGACCCAGTACTTC. Its translation is CASSLLSGRIGETQYF. Variable domain in full (rest from reference TRBV13 and TRBJ2-5): AAGVIQSPRHLIKEKRETATLKCYPIPRHDTVYWYQQGPGQDPQFLISFYEKMQSDKGSIPDRFSAQQFSDYHSELNMSSLELGDSALYFCASSLLSGRIGETQYFGPGTRLLVL.

This chain uses TRBV6-1 with TRBJ2-3; TRBD2 is a possible D gene (5 bases). V shed 0 bases and J shed 1 base, with 17 bases lying between them. The CDR3 totals 18 residues. Looked up from germline, CDR1 is MNHNS and CDR2 is SASEGT. This CDR3 is CASSEALTGISRTDTQYF. The DNA of the CDR3 is TGTGCCAGCAGTGAAGCTTTAACCGGGATTTCTCGCACAGATACGCAGTATTTT.

The J gene is TRBJ1-1, the V gene TRBV19; D unclear. CDR1 LNHDA and CDR2 SQIVND come from the germline V gene (reference sequence). This CDR3 has 13 residues. Trimming pared 6 bases from V and 5 bases from J, leaving 13 bases between. This chain's CDR3 is CASSSGSRTEAFF. CDR3 DNA sequence: TGTGCCAGTAGCTCGGGATCGAGAACTGAAGCTTTCTTT.

The chain uses TRBV5-1 and TRBJ2-7; a possible D gene is TRBD2 (5 bases). The germline V and J ends were trimmed by 3 bases and 0 bases, with 13 bases remaining between them. This CDR3 is 15 amino acids long. Germline V CDR1 and CDR2: SGHRS, YFSETQ. CDR3 residues: CASSSEGTFSYEQYF. The CDR3 DNA sequence: TGCGCCAGCAGCTCCGAGGGCACCTTCTCCTACGAGCAGTACTTC.

This clone was seen only once. The chain joins TRBV27 to TRBJ2-7, with 12 bases aligning to TRBD2. V lost 3 bases to trimming and J lost 3 bases; unmatched junction nucleotides: 3. This CDR3 is built from 15 residues. The germline V gene encodes CDR1 MNHEY and CDR2 SMNVEV (reference sequence). This CDR3 is CASSLRLAGVYEQYF. The CDR3 nucleotides read TGTGCCAGCAGTTTGCGACTAGCGGGAGTCTACGAGCAGTACTTC.

V and J are TRBV4-3 and TRBJ1-6; 7 nucleotides agree with TRBD1. The CDR3 length is 16 residues. Germline V lookup: CDR1 LGHNA, CDR2 YSLEER. The V segment lost 4 bases and the J segment 10 bases; nucleotides outside the gene matches: 13. This CDR3 reads CASSLSRDSLSSPLHF. The CDR3 DNA sequence: TGCGCCAGCAGCCTCTCCCGGGACAGTCTGAGCTCACCCCTCCACTTT.

The chain has TRBV12-5 and TRBJ2-5, with D possibly TRBD2 on 6 matching bases. The V gene lost 4 bases and the J gene lost 7 bases, with 16 bases spanning the gap. From germline, CDR1 is LGHNT and CDR2 FRNRAP. The CDR3 totals 14 residues. CDR3: CASGSPGGRGTQYF. CDR3 sequence (DNA): TGTGCTAGTGGTTCCCCCGGGGGTCGGGGGACCCAGTACTTC.